There are many counts of the clone carrying this T cell receptor (beta chain). Its antigen is as yet unknown. Uncontrolled infections, other autoimmune diseases, pregnancy or lactation led to exclusion of patients. RNA transcripts gave rise to amplified TCR beta CDR3 regions. During a first-round RT-PCR of the TCR CDR3, the HTBI primer set was used. TCRdb called the multiplex PCR reads again in MiXCR, with one record for every CDR3 protein. The sample contains approximately 520,000 distinct CDR3 sequences, less than 25% of which appear only once. These data are taken from a study of T cells in Graves' hyperthyroidism and ophthalmopathy. Findings and limits, study-wide: Expanded thyroid clonotypes (above 0.001) were mostly also found in blood.

The germline V gene encodes CDR1 DFQATT and CDR2 SNEGSKA (reference sequence). The CDR3 contains 12 residues. V shed 4 bases and J shed 3 bases, with 10 bases lying between them. This TCR was sampled from a young man with Graves' hyperthyroidism. The sample taken for sequencing was blood. This sequence joins TRBV20-1 and TRBJ2-7, with D maybe TRBD2 (6 bases). CDR3 in DNA: TGCAGTGCTAAAATGGGGGGCTACGAGCAGTACTTC. It translates to CSAKMGGYEQYF.